This entry lists 24 T cell receptor beta chains sequenced from one sample in a study of blood T cell repertoires in COVID-19. Assay used: immunoSEQ multiplex PCR; TCRdb lists only in-frame clones, some missing. The sample has 74,000 or so clones; roughly 89% are singletons. The sequenced sample was peripheral blood. These TCRs come from a middle-aged man with active COVID-19.

The chain combines TRBV7-3 with TRBJ2-1, with TRBD1 matching over 10 bases. Germline V CDR1 and CDR2: SGHTA, FQGTGA. This CDR3 contains 15 residues. With V trimmed by 5 bases and J by 2 bases, 3 bases remained unmatched. The CDR3 region is CASSAGQGAYNEQFF. CDR3 sequence (DNA): TGTGCCAGCAGCGCCGGACAGGGGGCCTACAATGAGCAGTTCTTC. The whole variable domain, filled in from reference TRBV7-3 and TRBJ2-1, reads GAGVSQTPSNKVTEKGKYVELRCDPISGHTALYWYRQSLGQGPEFLIYFQGTGAADDSGLPNDRFFAVRPEGSVSTLKIQRTERGDSAVYLCASSAGQGAYNEQFFGPGTRLTVL.

CDR3 protein: CASSPADSSGNTIYF. DNA of the CDR3: TGTGCCAGCAGCCCAGCCGACAGCTCTGGAAACACCATATATTTT. This chain links TRBV7-6 with TRBJ1-3, with D possibly being TRBD1 (5 bases). The CDR3 is 15 residues long. Germline V gene data show CDR1 as SGHVS and CDR2 as FNYEAQ. V lost 5 bases, J lost 0 bases, and 11 bases lay in between. Variable domain in full (rest from reference TRBV7-6 and TRBJ1-3): GAGVSQSPRYKVTKRGQDVALRCDPISGHVSLYWYRQALGQGPEFLTYFNYEAQQDKSGLPNDRFSAERPEGSISTLTIQRTEQRDSAMYRCASSPADSSGNTIYFGEGSWLTVV.

The chain recombines TRBV30 with TRBJ1-2; D uncertain. Germline assignment: CDR1 GTSNPN and CDR2 SVGIG (reference sequence). Between the trimmed V and J ends, which lost 4 bases and 2 bases, there was a span of 8 bases. The CDR3 runs to 12 residues. This CDR3 is CAWIGSNYGYTF. The CDR3 DNA follows: TGTGCCTGGATCGGTTCAAACTATGGCTACACCTTC.

The chain is built from TRBV11-2 and TRBJ2-5, with 9 positions matching TRBD2. This CDR3 spans 16 amino acids. V lost 6 bases, J lost 5 bases, and 13 bases stayed unmatched. Germline CDR1 SGHAT, CDR2 FQNNGV. DNA of the CDR3: TGTGCCAGCAGTCAAAATAGCGGGGGACCCAGTGAGACCCAGTACTTC. It codes for CASSQNSGGPSETQYF.

This clone was seen just once. The rearrangement joins TRBV6-5 to TRBJ1-2; D not certain. V shed 5 bases and J shed 5 bases, with 12 bases lying between them. Germline V gives CDR1 MNHEY, CDR2 SVGAGI. The CDR3 contains 13 residues. The CDR3 nucleotides are TGTGCCAGCAGTCGTATCTTGGAGTATGGCTACACCTTC. Translated: CASSRILEYGYTF.

This clone is a singleton in its sample. The V call is TRBV3-1 (or the pseudogene TRBV3-2), the J call TRBJ1-4; 8 bases align to TRBD1. Trimming cost V 1 base and J 8 bases; bases outside gene matches: 6. The CDR3 totals 15 residues. CDR1 is LGHDT and CDR2 is YNNKEL in the germline V gene (reference sequence). The CDR3 is CASSQAGGLTEKLFF. CDR3 DNA sequence: TGTGCCAGCAGCCAAGCAGGGGGCCTTACGGAAAAACTGTTTTTT.

The J gene is TRBJ2-3, the V gene TRBV5-4; 10 bases are shared with TRBD2. The CDR3 is made up of 17 amino acids. Germline CDR1 and CDR2: SGHNT and YYREEE (reference sequence). The V gene end was trimmed by 1 base and the J gene end by 2 bases; junction bases not matched to a gene: 7. The CDR3 DNA sequence: TGTGCCAGCAGCTTGTGGTTAGCGGGGGGCACCACAGATACGCAGTATTTT. Protein product: CASSLWLAGGTTDTQYF.

V is TRBV9 and J is TRBJ2-2; 7 positions agree with TRBD1. Trimming removed 2 bases from V and 5 bases from J; junction bases left unmatched: 9. This CDR3 has 16 residues. Germline lookup yields CDR1 SGDLS and CDR2 YYNGEE. CDR3 coding DNA: TGTGCCAGCAGCGTTCAGGGACAGTTATGGACCGGGGAGCTGTTTTTT. Translated: CASSVQGQLWTGELFF.

The rearrangement links TRBV4-3 to TRBJ2-7, with TRBD1 identical over 7 bases. The V and J ends lost 3 bases and 7 bases, in that order; junction bases with no gene match: 21. The germline CDR1 and CDR2 sequences are LGHNA and YSLEER. This CDR3 contains 18 residues. The CDR3 DNA reads TGCGCCAGCAGCCAGAACCCGACAGGGAGCCCCTACGTTGTGGAGCAGTACTTC. Translated, it gives CASSQNPTGSPYVVEQYF.

The V and J genes are TRBV7-2 and TRBJ1-6; D not resolved. This CDR3 contains 15 residues. Germline V CDR1 and CDR2: SGHTA, FQGNSA. V dropped 5 bases and J dropped 9 bases, with 17 bases sitting between them. CDR3 bases: TGTGCCAGCAGCCCTAGTCGGGGTAAAGGTTCACCCCTCCACTTT. Its translation: CASSPSRGKGSPLHF.

Only a few counts were recorded for this clone. The chain is built from TRBV7-9 and TRBJ1-2; D is ambiguous. The length of the CDR3 is 12 residues. CDR1 SEHNR and CDR2 FQNEAQ come from the germline V gene (reference sequence). V was trimmed by 4 bases and J by 7 bases, leaving 10 bases between them. The CDR3 is CASSSVFVGYTF. The CDR3 DNA follows: TGTGCCAGCAGCTCAGTCTTTGTTGGCTACACCTTC.

This rearrangement joins TRBV13 to TRBJ1-1; no firm D call. The germline V gene has CDR1 PRHDT and CDR2 FYEKMQ (reference sequence). There are 12 residues in the CDR3. The ends were cut back, 5 bases at V and 2 bases at J, with 6 bases in the middle. DNA for the CDR3: TGTGCCAGCAGCCCCTCCAACACTGAAGCTTTCTTT. Its protein product is CASSPSNTEAFF.

In this sample, this clone turned up once. V usage is TRBV11-2 and J usage is TRBJ1-2; 7 bases are shared with TRBD1. The CDR3 runs 13 residues. Germline V CDR1 and CDR2: SGHAT, FQNNGV. V shed 5 bases and J 4 bases; nucleotides not matched to a gene: 4. In DNA, the CDR3 is TGTGCCAGCAGCCGGGACAGAGTCTATGGCTACACCTTC. Its protein product is CASSRDRVYGYTF.

The chain joins TRBV6-5 to TRBJ2-2; perhaps TRBD1 as D (5 bases). Germline V lookup: CDR1 MNHEY, CDR2 SVGAGI. The CDR3 contains 15 residues. The germline V and J ends were trimmed by 6 bases and 0 bases, with 11 bases remaining between them. The CDR3 reads CASRPPRANTGELFF. The CDR3 bases are TGTGCCAGCAGGCCCCCCAGGGCGAACACCGGGGAGCTGTTTTTT.

The CDR3 nucleotides are TGTGCCTGGAGTGGGACATCTTCTGAAGCTTTCTTT. This gives the protein CAWSGTSSEAFF. The chain couples TRBV30 to TRBJ1-1; a possible D gene is TRBD1 (5 bases). This CDR3 is built from 12 residues. The germline V gene encodes CDR1 GTSNPN and CDR2 SVGIG (reference sequence). Trimming pared 1 base from V and 6 bases from J, leaving 9 bases between.

The J gene is TRBJ1-5, the V gene TRBV2, with D uncertain. This CDR3 has 14 amino acids. V gave up 6 bases and J gave up 0 bases, with 9 bases separating them. CDR1 is SNHLY and CDR2 is FYNNEI in the germline V gene. CDR3 sequence reads: CASRRENSNQPQHF. CDR3 nucleotide sequence: TGTGCCAGCAGAAGAGAAAATAGCAATCAGCCCCAGCATTTT.

The chain employs TRBV7-6 and TRBJ2-7; TRBD1 agrees at 10 bases. The CDR3 consists of 15 residues. The V gene end was trimmed by 5 bases and the J gene end by 0 bases; junction bases not matched to a gene: 4. CDR1 and CDR2 (germline): SGHVS, FNYEAQ. The CDR3 coding sequence is TGTGCCAGCAGCCCCGGGACAGGGGTCTCCTACGAGCAGTACTTC. Residues: CASSPGTGVSYEQYF.

The V gene is TRBV18, the J gene TRBJ1-1, with 8 positions matching TRBD1. CDR3 length: 15 residues. The junction had 9 bases not matched to a gene; V was cut back by 4 bases and J by 5 bases. Germline CDR1 and CDR2: KGHSH and LQKENI. The CDR3 here is CASSLGQAAMTEAFF. Here the CDR3 DNA reads TGTGCCAGCTCACTGGGACAGGCGGCGATGACTGAAGCTTTCTTT.

The chain carries TRBV19 and TRBJ1-5; perhaps TRBD1 as D (6 bases). The CDR3 extends over 17 amino acids. From germline, CDR1 is LNHDA and CDR2 SQIVND (reference sequence). Trimming took 4 bases from V and 2 from J, leaving 18 bases between them. The CDR3: CASSKTRTAEGNQPQHF. CDR3 coding DNA: TGTGCCAGTAGTAAAACCCGGACAGCGGAGGGCAATCAGCCCCAGCATTTT.

As regards this clone: The conserved closing phenylalanine or tryptophan is absent in this CDR3, likely reflecting a read error. The DNA is left out, because the CDR3 cannot be placed on it with certainty; the CDR3 is given as TCRdb lists it. This sequence joins TRBV19 and TRBJ2-3; TRBD1, as called in the table, went unchecked against the DNA. The CDR3 length is 11 residues, termini included. Germline CDR1 is LNHDA and CDR2 is SQIVND (reference sequence). CDR3 loop: CASSIRGGLRA.

The V and J genes are TRBV28 and TRBJ1-2; D gene unclear. Germline V lookup: CDR1 MDHEN, CDR2 SYDVKM. The CDR3 is made up of 13 amino acids. Deletions cut 6 bases from V and 2 bases from J, with 10 bases between. The CDR3 protein is CASRAGKNYGYTF. The CDR3 nucleotides read TGTGCCAGCAGGGCCGGGAAAAACTATGGCTACACCTTC.

The gene calls are TRBV10-3 and TRBJ2-2; TRBD2 aligns across 9 bases. Germline V gene data show CDR1 as ENHRY and CDR2 as SYGVKD. The CDR3 has 15 amino acids. After removal of 5 bases from V and 6 bases from J, the junction contained 7 bases not matched to a gene. CDR3 sequence reads: CAISPRGGLSGELFF. DNA for the CDR3: TGTGCCATCAGTCCGCGGGGGGGCCTCTCCGGGGAGCTGTTTTTT.

J is TRBJ1-1 and V is TRBV10-3, with 7 bases lining up with TRBD1. After removal of 3 bases from V and 1 base from J, the junction contained 17 bases not matched to a gene. Germline CDR1 ENHRY, CDR2 SYGVKD. The CDR3 runs 19 residues. CDR3 in DNA: TGTGCCATCAGTGATCCCCCCGACAGGGTACGAGATGAGAACACTGAAGCTTTCTTT. Translating gives CAISDPPDRVRDENTEAFF.

The chain links TRBV4-3 to TRBJ1-2; 8 bases are a match to TRBD1. CDR3 size: 16 residues. The germline V gene encodes CDR1 LGHNA and CDR2 YSLEER. V lost 0 bases to trimming and J lost 6 bases; unmatched junction nucleotides: 9. In DNA, the CDR3 is TGCGCCAGCAGCCAAGACTCGACAGGGGCAAGAGATGGCTACACCTTC. Protein sequence: CASSQDSTGARDGYTF.